This entry features one T cell receptor (beta chain) sequence. This clonotype was seen ten or more times. Its cognate antigen has yet to be identified. Base-call qualities are not available, and no considerably larger clone is one nucleotide away. The data derive from a study of regulatory T cells in long-lasting Graves disease (TCRdb year 2021). General notes on the study: Antithyroid drugs had been taken for less than 3 months by newly diagnosed Graves' disease patients. Patients with persistent Graves' disease were compared with patients with newly diagnosed Graves' disease using TCR sequencing and RNA sequencing of peripheral blood. The study was conducted in China and was registered as a clinical trial. A total of around 35 samples were covered by TCR sequencing, comprising roughly 13 persistent and around 20 newly diagnosed Graves' disease patients. What the authors observed across the whole study: Persistent disease showed preferential use of TRBV28, TRBJ1-2 and TRBJ2-5, whereas newly diagnosed disease favored TRBV20-1 and TRBJ2-1. A larger number of public clonotypes was shared among persistent patients (approximately 3,000) than among newly diagnosed patients (around 870). Compared with newly diagnosed patients, patients with persistent Graves' disease had lower TCR Shannon entropy and fewer highly expanded clones, which suggests clonal expansion. The study examined only peripheral blood because the primary lesion, thyroid tissue, could not be accessed. As a limitation, the authors acknowledged that the small sample size may reduce accuracy. Only the TCR beta chain was sequenced and analyzed.

CDR1 and CDR2, looked up from the germline V gene (reference sequence), are GTSNPN and SVGIG. From its cysteine to its phenylalanine, the CDR3 spans 13 amino acids. Of the read, only the CDR3 DNA is kept; its 39 bases are in frame from base 1. V gives up 4 bases and J gives up 0 bases, and the segment between their germline ends measures 7 bases. Library preparation was by multiplex PCR. Sequencer: Illumina HiSeq 4000. CDR3 regions were amplified by Arm-PCR with iRepertoire HTBI primers to construct TCR beta libraries. Gel purification was performed on PCR products prior to sequencing. Turning to the authors' computational methods: Gene usage analysis of CDR3 amino acid clonotypes used the 60 to 75 TRBV and fewer than 15 TRBJ segments found across samples. Filtered high-quality paired reads were merged into contigs using COPE and FqMerger. BLAST was used to align contigs to IMGT TRBV, TRBD and TRBJ reference genes, with CDR3 defined following IMGT. Clonotypes above 0.1% frequency were classified as highly expanded clones. Shannon entropy was used to measure repertoire diversity, and the Gini coefficient was used to measure V-J evenness. A clonotype was considered public if more than one individual shared it. In-frame beta chains were kept once TCRdb had trimmed the public reads at Q25 with fastp and called clones with MiXCR. All rows with the same CDR3 protein become a single entry with the most common DNA and genes. V and J calls and clone size were set by TCRdb, not the authors. Within this sample are approximately 460,000 distinct CDR3 sequences, with roughly 17% of them counted one time only. The ten largest account for about 10% of the sample.

The time point label, as the study defines it: newly diagnosed GD, antithyroid drugs for less than 3 months. For both TCR sequencing and RNA sequencing, RNA was extracted from PBMCs using TRIzol. Graves' disease was diagnosed according to American Thyroid Association guidelines. Patients were recruited from an endocrinology department in Xi'an, China. From each patient, approximately 10 milliliters of peripheral blood was collected into an EDTA anticoagulant tube. Ficoll Paque Plus density gradient separation was used to isolate PBMCs, and no additional T cell sorting was done. An Agilent 2100 Bioanalyzer and agarose gel were used to check RNA quality, while a NanoDrop 2000 measured RNA concentration. Separately, the same data were catalogued under a study of T cells in Graves' hyperthyroidism and ophthalmopathy. The other study reports the following: Stable Graves' hyperthyroidism was defined as no progression to ophthalmopathy during 18 months of follow-up. Hyperthyroidism patients were newly diagnosed, with disease duration under 2 months, and aged 18 to 65 years. Any patient with an uncontrolled infection, another autoimmune disease, pregnancy or lactation was excluded. Diagnoses were established on the basis of clinical symptoms, serum thyroxine and TRAb, thyroid ultrasound, and orbital computed tomography. The first round of RT-PCR for the TCR CDR3 was performed with the HTBI primer set and the Qiagen OneStep RT-PCR kit. Most expanded thyroid clonotypes (frequency above 0.001) were also detected in blood, suggesting blood repertoires may reflect thyroid immune responses. Ophthalmopathy was separated from stable hyperthyroidism by a 13 V-J signature model, with about 88% sensitivity and about 81% specificity obtained in cross-validation and 80%/75% obtained in testing. In validation, the model predicted progression to ophthalmopathy with around 71% sensitivity and 72% to 85% specificity, a median of roughly seven months before onset. To identify TCR V-J signatures that set the groups apart, the researchers used a discovery cohort of approximately 98 patients, made up of approximately 43 with Graves' ophthalmopathy and around 58 with stable Graves' hyperthyroidism. Prospective prediction of ophthalmopathy was tested in an independent validation cohort consisting of about 19 hyperthyroidism patients and more than 15 patients who later progressed to ophthalmopathy. The approximately 90 discovery patients were randomly split 7:3 into training and test sets. In addition, the study compared T-cell repertoires in thyroid tissue and in blood from roughly six Graves' hyperthyroidism patients. After sampling, hyperthyroidism patients received methimazole starting at 30 mg daily, and ophthalmopathy patients received high-dose intravenous methylprednisolone. Libraries were constructed in a second round of multiplex PCR, after which size selection and purification were carried out. Libraries were sequenced paired-end with 100 bp reads on an Illumina HiSeq2000. SOAPnuke was used to process the raw data, removing reads that contained adapters or uncalled bases, had a mean Phred below 15, or lacked an exact match to the constant primer or identifier. High-quality paired reads were merged with COPE v1.2.5, and unique nucleotide sequences were defined as clonotypes. MiTCR v1.1 was used to align the clonotypes against IMGT TRBV, TRBD and TRBJ reference segments. Analysis was restricted to V-J combinations with a frequency above 0.0001, which covered about 99% of repertoires. The TCS score was defined as the ratio of F50 (clonal expansion) to E x V (chaos), calculated using BLOSUM62-based TCRdist between CDR3 peptides within each V-J. Welch's t-statistics and random forest reduced 500 to 650 V-J features to 13, which were used in a naive Bayes classifier (R e1071). Sample size was not statistically predetermined, and investigators were not blinded to group allocation. According to the paper, TCR Vbeta CDR3 sequencing was carried out on 135 peripheral blood samples, which came from fewer than 50 ophthalmopathy, around 74 hyperthyroidism and approximately 17 progressor patients.

The material sequenced was peripheral blood mononuclear cells (PBMCs), taken at new diagnosis, from a patient treated with antithyroid drugs. Recombination joined TRBV30 with TRBJ1-5; the D gene cannot be resolved reliably. The origin of this receptor is a woman aged 25-40 years with Graves disease. Donor details come from another sample of the same person, matched by shared clones. The CDR3 loop reads CAWTSDSNQPQHF. The nucleotides are TGTGCCTGGACCAGCGATAGCAATCAGCCCCAGCATTTT.